What follows is one TCR beta chain and its context. The CDR3 sequence is 14 residues long. V lost 1 base and J lost 3, with 12 bases in between. Germline CDR1 and CDR2: DFQATT and SNEGSKA (reference sequence). This sample stems from a study of identical twins. TCRdb re-called the 5' RACE reads with MiXCR, one entry per CDR3 protein. Of about 700,000 distinct CDR3 sequences in the sample, 8.6% were seen once. This sample was shared with a second study, whose subject was yellow fever vaccine responses in identical twins.

The V call is TRBV20-1, the J call TRBJ2-5; no reliable D call. Sequencing was performed on PBMCs. This TCR was sampled from a young woman in good health. This CDR3 reads CSARVAALKETQYF. CDR3 DNA sequence: TGCAGTGCTAGAGTCGCGGCCCTTAAAGAGACCCAGTACTTC.